This T cell receptor beta chain was identified during a study of blood T cell repertoires in COVID-19. Study information: COVID-19 samples, acute and convalescent, were from the United States, Italy and Spain. The analysed material was cDNA or gDNA that came from T cells, B-cell-depleted T cells, or PBMCs.

Assignments of participants to cohorts depended upon their own reported clinical history. This clone was seen a single time. As processed by the authors: It was from reference gene primer amplification that nucleated cell counts were estimated. Sequenced by immunoSEQ multiplex PCR; TCRdb stores in-frame clones only, minus some. The V and J calls and clone size were taken over from that table, and D and trimming were inferred from the DNA. The table records almost 400,000 clones, roughly 90% of them present only once. The sample comprised PBMCs or T cells enriched from blood (not recorded which). The sequence came from a woman aged 25 to 39 with acute COVID-19.

The DNA of the CDR3 is TGTGCCAGCAGCCGACCCTTGGCAGGGTCGGACACCGGGGAGCTGTTTTTT. It codes for CASSRPLAGSDTGELFF. This sequence joins TRBV7-8 and TRBJ2-2; D might be TRBD1 (5 bases). The germline V gene has CDR1 SGHVS and CDR2 FQNEAQ. Trimming stripped 5 bases from V and 3 bases from J, with 19 bases between. This CDR3 has 17 residues. The variable domain in full, with the rest retrieved from reference TRBV7-8 and TRBJ2-2, is GAGVSQSPRYKVAKRGQDVALRCDPISGHVSLFWYQQALGQGPEFLTYFQNEAQLDKSGLPSDRFFAERPEGSVSTLKIQRTQQEDSAVYLCASSRPLAGSDTGELFFGEGSRLTVL.